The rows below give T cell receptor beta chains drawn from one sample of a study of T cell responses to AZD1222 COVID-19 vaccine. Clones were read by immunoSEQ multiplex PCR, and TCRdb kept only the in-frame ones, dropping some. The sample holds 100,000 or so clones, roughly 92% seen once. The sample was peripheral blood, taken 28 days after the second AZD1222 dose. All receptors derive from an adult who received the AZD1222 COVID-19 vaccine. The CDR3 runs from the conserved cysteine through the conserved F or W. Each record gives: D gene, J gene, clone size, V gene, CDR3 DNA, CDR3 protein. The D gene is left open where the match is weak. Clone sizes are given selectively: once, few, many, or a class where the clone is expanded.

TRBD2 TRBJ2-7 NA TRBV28 TGTGCCAGCGTGCGGGGGGGCCTCTACGAGCAGTACTTC CASVRGGLYEQYF
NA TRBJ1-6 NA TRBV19 TGTGCCAGTAGTATTCTGTCCCATGAGGTGAATTCACCCCTCCACTTT CASSILSHEVNSPLHF
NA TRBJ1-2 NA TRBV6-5 TGTGCCAGCAGTTACAGGGACTTCTCCTATGGCTACACCTTC CASSYRDFSYGYTF
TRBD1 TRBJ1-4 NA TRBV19 TGTGCCAGTAAGGCCAGGGGGCGCCGAAATGAAAAACTGTTTTTT CASKARGRRNEKLFF
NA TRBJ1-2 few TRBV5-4 TGTGCCAGCAGCTTGCCCAGGGACCGAGTCTCTAACTATGGCTACACCTTC CASSLPRDRVSNYGYTF
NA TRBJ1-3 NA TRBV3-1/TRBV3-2 TGTGCCAGCAGCCAAGCGCGTCATACCATATATTTT CASSQARHTIYF
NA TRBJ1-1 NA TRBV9 TGTGCCAGCAGCGTAGGGCCCACGGTGGACACTGAAGCTTTCTTT CASSVGPTVDTEAFF
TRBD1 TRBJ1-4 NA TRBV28 TGTGCCAGCGGGACGGGACAGGGGAGCGGGCGCCCTGAAAAACTGTTTTTT CASGTGQGSGRPEKLFF
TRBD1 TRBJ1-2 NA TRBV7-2 TGTGCCAGCTCTCAAAGACAGGGCAGCTATGGCTACACCTTC CASSQRQGSYGYTF
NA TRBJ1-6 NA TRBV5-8 TGTGCCAGCAGTCCGGACAGAGCGAATTCACCCCTCCACTTT CASSPDRANSPLHF
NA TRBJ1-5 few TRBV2 TGTGCCAGCAGCGAATGGGACATGGCCCAGCATTTT CASSEWDMAQHF
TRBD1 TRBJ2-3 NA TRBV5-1 TGCGCCAGCAGCTCTGGCATGAGACAGGGTGGTGTGGATACGCAGTATTTT CASSSGMRQGGVDTQYF
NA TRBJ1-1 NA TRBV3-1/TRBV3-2 TGTGCCAGCAGTCCAGGGGCGGGGGACACTGAAGCTTTCTTT CASSPGAGDTEAFF
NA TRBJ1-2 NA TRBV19 TGTGCCAGTAGTATAGATCTTCAGGCCCAATATGGCTACACCTTC CASSIDLQAQYGYTF
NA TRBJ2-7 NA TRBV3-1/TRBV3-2 TGTGCCAGCAGCCAAGTACGCGGCGAGCAGTACTTC CASSQVRGEQYF
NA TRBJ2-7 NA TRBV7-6 TGTGCCAGCAGCTCCAAAACCTTAACCGGGACAACAAGCTACGAGCAGTACTTC CASSSKTLTGTTSYEQYF
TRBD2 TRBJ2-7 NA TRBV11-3 TGTGCCAGCATCCCCAGCGGGATTGGCAGCATCTACGAGCAGTACTTC CASIPSGIGSIYEQYF
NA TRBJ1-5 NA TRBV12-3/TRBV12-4 TGTGCCAGCAGTTTAACAGGGCATCAGCCCCAGCATTTT CASSLTGHQPQHF
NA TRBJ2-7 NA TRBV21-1 TGTGCCAGCAGCAAAAGTCGCCGACTAGCTTCCTACGAGCAGTACTTC CASSKSRRLASYEQYF
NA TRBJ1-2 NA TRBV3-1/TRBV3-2 TGTGCCAGCAGCCAAGTTGGTCAGCTCAACTATGGCTACACCTTC CASSQVGQLNYGYTF
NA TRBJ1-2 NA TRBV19 TGTGCCACCCGGGGCAGCAACTATGGCTACACCTTC CATRGSNYGYTF
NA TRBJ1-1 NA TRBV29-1 TGCAGCGTCGCAGTAAGGGGGGTAAGAAACACTGAAGCTTTCTTT CSVAVRGVRNTEAFF